Each of the 10 T cell receptor beta chains below was sequenced from the same sample in a study of CD8+CD57+ T cells in acquired aplastic anemia. TCR beta VDJ and CDR3 were profiled, and genomic DNA was the template. MiXCR, applied by TCRdb to the reads, yields one record per CDR3 protein. The sample has 200,000 to 250,000 distinct CDR3 sequences, almost 50% seen once. Selection for sequencing was limited to patients who had shown CD8+CD57+ cell expansion by flow cytometry. Input material: sorted CD4+, CD8+, or CD8+CD57+ T cells (not recorded which) from PBMCs. These receptors were taken from a human donor with aplastic anemia.

V gene TRBV29-1 combines with J gene TRBJ2-1; D is uncertain. Deletions cut 2 bases from V and 9 bases from J, with 11 bases between. Germline CDR1 is SQVTM and CDR2 is ANQGSEA. CDR3 length: 12 amino acids. CDR3 in DNA: TGCAGCGTTGAACCGGGTAGTAGTGAGCAGTTCTTC. This translates into CSVEPGSSEQFF.

This rearrangement joins TRBV7-3 to TRBJ2-5, with 9 bases that match TRBD1. Germline CDR1 reads SGHTA; CDR2 reads FQGTGA. V shed 5 bases, J shed 5 bases, and the junction held 12 bases outside the gene matches. The CDR3 has 16 residues. The CDR3 DNA follows: TGTGCCAGCAGCCCGCCGGACAGGGGTGATGGGGAGACCCAGTACTTC. Its protein is CASSPPDRGDGETQYF.

Comments on this clonotype: A read error may produce the germline difference seen at one junction end. The V and J genes are TRBV5-1 and TRBJ2-5; TRBD2 agrees at 10 bases. Germline V lookup: CDR1 SGHRS, CDR2 YFSETQ. The CDR3 is 16 residues long. The CDR3 protein is CASSLRLAGGQETQYF. In DNA form, the CDR3 reads TGTGCCAGCAGCTTGCGGTTAGCGGGGGGCCAAGAGACCCAGTACTTC.

A remark on this clonotype: The junction differs from germline at one of its ends, possibly a read error. CDR3 protein: CACSTGLAAQETQYF. CDR3 nucleotides: TGCGCCTGCAGCACCGGACTAGCGGCTCAAGAGACCCAGTACTTC. V gene TRBV7-3 combines with J gene TRBJ2-5; 10 bases are shared with TRBD2. This CDR3 region has 15 residues. Germline CDR1 and CDR2: SGHTA and FQGTGA. Full variable domain (outside the CDR3, taken from reference TRBV7-3 and TRBJ2-5): GAGVSQTPSNKVTEKGKYVELRCDPISGHTALYWYRQSLGQGPEFLIYFQGTGAADDSGLPNDRFFAVRPEGSVSTLKIQRTERGDSAVYLCACSTGLAAQETQYFGPGTRLLVL.

Notes on this clonotype: The junction shows a germline mismatch at one end, possibly a read error. The V and J genes are TRBV7-8 and TRBJ2-7; TRBD1 might be the D (6 bases). Per the germline V gene, CDR1 is SGHVS and CDR2 is FQNEAQ. The CDR3 is 14 residues long. The CDR3 DNA sequence: TGTGCCACCAGCACAGATCAGGGGTTCTACGAGCAGTACTTC. Protein: CATSTDQGFYEQYF.

This clonotype appeared many times. The V call is TRBV5-8, the J call TRBJ2-3; 9 positions agree with TRBD1. Germline V gene data show CDR1 as SGHTS and CDR2 as YDEGEE. This CDR3 comprises 15 residues. Losses at the gene ends were 0 bases for V and 4 bases for J; bases not matched to a gene: 3. CDR3 protein: CASSLDRGLADTQYF. The CDR3 DNA is TGTGCCAGCAGCTTGGACAGGGGGCTAGCAGATACGCAGTATTTT.

Worth noting for this clonotype: A read error is possible here, since a much larger clone lies one base away. V gene TRBV7-4 combines with J gene TRBJ2-7, with D unclear. Germline CDR1 and CDR2: SGHVT and SQSDAQ. The CDR3 spans 14 residues. The V and J ends lost 1 base and 2 bases respectively, with 9 bases between them. This CDR3 reads CASSLVPETYEQYF. The CDR3 nucleotides are TGTGCCAGCAGCTTAGTTCCGGAAACCTACGAGCAGTACTTC.

The chain uses TRBV6-6 and TRBJ1-2, with D maybe TRBD1 (5 bases). Trimming took off 6 bases at V and 0 bases at J, with 11 bases between the two ends. The germline V gene has CDR1 MNHNY and CDR2 SVGAGI (reference sequence). The CDR3 consists of 14 residues. DNA for the CDR3: TGTGCCAGCAGCGACAGCAATTCTAACTATGGCTACACCTTC. This sequence encodes CASSDSNSNYGYTF.

This clonotype came up once. The junction departs from germline at one end; a sequencing error may be responsible. V is TRBV6-1 and J is TRBJ1-4, with D perhaps matching TRBD1 (5 bases). The CDR3 length is 17 residues. The germline gives CDR1 MNHNS, CDR2 SASEGT. CDR3: CAGSYRSGTTTNEKLFF. The CDR3 bases are TGTGCCGGCAGTTACAGATCAGGGACCACAACTAATGAAAAACTGTTTTTT.

V gene TRBV2 combines with J gene TRBJ2-1; a weak D match, TRBD2 (6 bases). Trimming shortened V by 5 bases and J by 10 bases, and 24 bases separated the two germline ends. There are 16 residues in the CDR3. Germline-derived CDR1 and CDR2 are SNHLY and FYNNEI. The CDR3: CASSSDRTSSLSEQFF. CDR3 nucleotide sequence: TGTGCCAGCAGTAGCGACCGTACTAGCTCCCTCTCAGAGCAGTTCTTC.